The clone carrying this T cell receptor (beta chain) has just a few counts. The antigen is not known. This sample is drawn from a study of beta chain features in type 1 diabetes. Study-level points and caveats: Insertions at VDJ junctions were less frequent in type 1 diabetes patients. These patients also deleted more nucleotides at the same junctions.

The whole isolated RNA underwent reverse transcription, so sequencing captured expressed TCRB transcripts. Naive, central memory and regulatory T cell samples averaged roughly 3.4 million immunoSEQ reads each. The repertoire was sequenced with immunoSEQ multiplex PCR; TCRdb's copy has only in-frame clones and lacks some. The table includes around 400,000 clones, roughly 12% detected once. J was trimmed by 6 bases and V by 4 bases; bases with no gene match: 5. The CDR3 contains 14 residues. Per germline, CDR1 SEHNR and CDR2 FQNEAQ (reference sequence). The sequence derives from a man aged 18 to 35 in good health. The chain recombines TRBV7-9 with TRBJ2-7; TRBD1 matches at 11 bases. What was sequenced was naive CD4+ T cells from blood. Written as DNA, the CDR3 is TGTGCCAGCAGCTCGGGACAGGGGGTGCTCGAGCAGTACTTC. It is translated as CASSSGQGVLEQYF.